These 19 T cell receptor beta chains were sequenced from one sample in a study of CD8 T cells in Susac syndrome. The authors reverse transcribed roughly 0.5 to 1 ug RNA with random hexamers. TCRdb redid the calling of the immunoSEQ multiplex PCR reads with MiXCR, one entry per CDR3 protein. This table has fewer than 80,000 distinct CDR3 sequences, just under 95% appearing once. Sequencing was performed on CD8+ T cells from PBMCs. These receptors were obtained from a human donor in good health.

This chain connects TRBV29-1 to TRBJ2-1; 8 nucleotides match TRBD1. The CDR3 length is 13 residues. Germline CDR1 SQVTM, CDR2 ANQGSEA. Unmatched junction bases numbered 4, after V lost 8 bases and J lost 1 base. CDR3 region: CSSGTGSYNEQFF. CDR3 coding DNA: TGCAGCTCCGGGACAGGATCCTACAATGAGCAGTTCTTC.

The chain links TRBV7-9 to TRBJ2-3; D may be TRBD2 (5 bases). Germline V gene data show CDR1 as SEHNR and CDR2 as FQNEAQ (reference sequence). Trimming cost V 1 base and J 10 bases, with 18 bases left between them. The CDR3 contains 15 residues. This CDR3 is CASSLGLADYTPQYF. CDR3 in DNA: TGTGCCAGCAGCTTAGGGCTAGCAGACTATACCCCGCAGTATTTT. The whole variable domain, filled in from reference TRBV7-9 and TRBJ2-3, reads DTGVSQNPRHKITKRGQNVTFRCDPISEHNRLYWYRQTLGQGPEFLTYFQNEAQLEKSRLLSDRFSAERPKGSFSTLEIQRTEQGDSAMYLCASSLGLADYTPQYFGPGTRLTVL.

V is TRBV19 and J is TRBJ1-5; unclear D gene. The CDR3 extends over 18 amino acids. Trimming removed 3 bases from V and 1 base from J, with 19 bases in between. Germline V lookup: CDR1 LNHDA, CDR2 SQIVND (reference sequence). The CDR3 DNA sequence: TGTGCCAGTAGTATTTCTGAAGTAAGGCGGGGAAGCAATCAGCCCCAGCATTTT. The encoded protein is CASSISEVRRGSNQPQHF.

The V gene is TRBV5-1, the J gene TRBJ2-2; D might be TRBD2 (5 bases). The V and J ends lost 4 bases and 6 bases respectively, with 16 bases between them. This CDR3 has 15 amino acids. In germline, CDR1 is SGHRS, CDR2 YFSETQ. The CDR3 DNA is TGCGCCAGCAGCGGGGAGTTTTTCACTCCCGGGGAGCTGTTTTTT. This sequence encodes CASSGEFFTPGELFF.

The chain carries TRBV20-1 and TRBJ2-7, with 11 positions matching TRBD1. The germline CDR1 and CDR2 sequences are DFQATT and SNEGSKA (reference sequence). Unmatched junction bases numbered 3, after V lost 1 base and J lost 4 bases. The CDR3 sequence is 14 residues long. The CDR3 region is CSARGWDRGYEQYF. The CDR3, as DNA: TGCAGTGCTAGAGGGTGGGACAGGGGGTACGAGCAGTACTTC.

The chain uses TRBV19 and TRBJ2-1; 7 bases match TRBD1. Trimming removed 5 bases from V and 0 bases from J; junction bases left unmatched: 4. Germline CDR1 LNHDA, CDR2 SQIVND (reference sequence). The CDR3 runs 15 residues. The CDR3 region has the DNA TGTGCCAGTAGTTTCCGGGACAGCTCCTACAATGAGCAGTTCTTC. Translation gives CASSFRDSSYNEQFF.

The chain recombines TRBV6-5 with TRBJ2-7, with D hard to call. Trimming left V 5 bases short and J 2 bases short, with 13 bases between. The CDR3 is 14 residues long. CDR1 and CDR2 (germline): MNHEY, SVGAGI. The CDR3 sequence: CASSRSDPTYEQYF. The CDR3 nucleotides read TGTGCCAGCAGTAGATCGGACCCCACCTACGAGCAGTACTTC.

The DNA of the CDR3 is TGCGCCAGCAGCTTGGACGGCAATCCGGGTGAAAAACTGTTTTTT. Protein: CASSLDGNPGEKLFF. The chain carries TRBV5-1 and TRBJ1-4, with D unresolved. Trimming left V 0 bases short and J 7 bases short, with 13 bases between. The germline CDR1 and CDR2 sequences are SGHRS and YFSETQ. The CDR3 has 15 residues.

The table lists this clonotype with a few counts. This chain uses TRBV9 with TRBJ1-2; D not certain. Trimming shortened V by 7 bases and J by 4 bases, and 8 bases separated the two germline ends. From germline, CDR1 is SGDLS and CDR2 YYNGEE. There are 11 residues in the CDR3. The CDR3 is CASSDGYGYTF. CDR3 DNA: TGTGCCAGCTCCGACGGCTATGGCTACACCTTC.

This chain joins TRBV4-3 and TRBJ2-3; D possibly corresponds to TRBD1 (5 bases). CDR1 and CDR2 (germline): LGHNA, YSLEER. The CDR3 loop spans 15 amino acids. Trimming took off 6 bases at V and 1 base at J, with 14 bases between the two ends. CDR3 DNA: TGCGCCAGCAGGCCAGGGTCTGTTGGCACAGATACGCAGTATTTT. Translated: CASRPGSVGTDTQYF.

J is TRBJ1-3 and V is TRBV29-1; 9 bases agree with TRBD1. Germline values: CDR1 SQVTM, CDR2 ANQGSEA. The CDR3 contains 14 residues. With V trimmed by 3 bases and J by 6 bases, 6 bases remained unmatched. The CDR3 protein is CSVEWDRDENTIYF. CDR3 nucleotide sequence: TGCAGCGTTGAGTGGGACAGGGATGAAAACACCATATATTTT.

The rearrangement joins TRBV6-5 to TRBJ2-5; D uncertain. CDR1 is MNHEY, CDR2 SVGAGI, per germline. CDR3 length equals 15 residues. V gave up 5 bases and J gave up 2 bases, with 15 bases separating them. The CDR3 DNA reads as TGTGCCAGCAGTCCTTACCCCACCAGGCAAGAGACCCAGTACTTC. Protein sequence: CASSPYPTRQETQYF.

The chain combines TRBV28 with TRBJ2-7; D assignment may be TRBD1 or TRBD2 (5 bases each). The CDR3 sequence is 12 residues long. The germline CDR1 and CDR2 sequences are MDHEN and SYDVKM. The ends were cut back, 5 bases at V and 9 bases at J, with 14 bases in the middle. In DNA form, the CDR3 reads TGTGCCAGCAGTAGGCCGGGACGCGGGCAGTACTTC. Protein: CASSRPGRGQYF.

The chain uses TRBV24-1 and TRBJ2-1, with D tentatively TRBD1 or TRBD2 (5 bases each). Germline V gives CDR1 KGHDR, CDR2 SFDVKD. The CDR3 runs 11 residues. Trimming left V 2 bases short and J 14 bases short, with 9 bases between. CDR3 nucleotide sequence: TGTGCCACCAGTGATTCTGGGACGAAGTTCTTC. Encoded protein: CATSDSGTKFF.

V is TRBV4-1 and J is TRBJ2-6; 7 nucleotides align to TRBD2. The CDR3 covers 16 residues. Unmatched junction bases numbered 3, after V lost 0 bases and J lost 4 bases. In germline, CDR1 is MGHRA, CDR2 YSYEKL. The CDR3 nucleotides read TGCGCCAGCAGCCAAGATGCGGGGGTAGGGGCCAACGTCCTGACTTTC. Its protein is CASSQDAGVGANVLTF.

The CDR3 loop is CASTLDKNQPQHF. The DNA for the CDR3 is TGTGCCAGCACTCTAGACAAGAATCAGCCCCAGCATTTT. This chain uses TRBV7-9 with TRBJ1-5; D is undetermined. Trimming left V 7 bases short and J 4 bases short, with 11 bases between. This CDR3 spans 13 amino acids. Germline-derived CDR1 and CDR2 are SEHNR and FQNEAQ (reference sequence).

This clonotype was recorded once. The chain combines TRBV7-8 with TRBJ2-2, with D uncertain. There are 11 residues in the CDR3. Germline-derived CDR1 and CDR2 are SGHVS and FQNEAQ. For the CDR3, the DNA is TGTGCGTCAGAGAACACCGGGGAGCTGTTTTTT. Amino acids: CASENTGELFF.

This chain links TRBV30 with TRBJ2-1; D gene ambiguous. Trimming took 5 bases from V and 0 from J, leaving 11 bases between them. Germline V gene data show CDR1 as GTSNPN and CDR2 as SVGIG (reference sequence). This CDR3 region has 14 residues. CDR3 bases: TGTGCCTGGGGAGTCTCCAGCTCCTACAATGAGCAGTTCTTC. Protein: CAWGVSSSYNEQFF.

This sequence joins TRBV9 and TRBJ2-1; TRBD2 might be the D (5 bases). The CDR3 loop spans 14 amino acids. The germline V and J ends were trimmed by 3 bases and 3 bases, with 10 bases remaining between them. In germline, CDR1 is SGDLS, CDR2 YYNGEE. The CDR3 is CASSAGTFYNEQFF. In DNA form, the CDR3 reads TGTGCCAGCAGCGCGGGAACCTTCTACAATGAGCAGTTCTTC.